These T cell receptor beta chains were read from a single sample in a study of blood T cells in healthy people across ages. TCRdb analysed the 5' RACE reads with MiXCR anew, one entry per CDR3 protein. Counted here are 1,500,000 or so distinct CDR3 sequences, 40% to 45% occurring once; the ten biggest clones make up just over 4%. Source material: blood. The origin of the receptors is a young woman in good health. CDR3s include the opening cysteine and the closing phenylalanine or tryptophan. The D gene is left open where the match is weak. Rows may omit the clone size; those that give it use once, few, many or a size class.

D	size	V	J	CDR3	DNA
-	-	TRBV3-1	TRBJ2-1	CASSQGAVQFF	TGTGCCAGCAGCCAAGGAGCCGTGCAGTTCTTC
-	-	TRBV15	TRBJ1-5	CATSREPGHSKNQPQHF	TGTGCCACCAGCAGGGAGCCGGGACATTCGAAAAATCAGCCCCAGCATTTT
-	-	TRBV29-1	TRBJ2-1	CSVEIYNEQFF	TGCAGCGTTGAAATCTACAATGAGCAGTTCTTC
-	few	TRBV20-1	TRBJ2-7	CSARVRVSYEQYF	TGCAGTGCTAGAGTCAGGGTGTCCTACGAGCAGTACTTC
-	-	TRBV15	TRBJ2-5	CATSRDAAPRWPQYF	TGTGCCACCAGCAGAGATGCGGCCCCTCGGTGGCCCCAGTACTTC
-	few	TRBV10-3	TRBJ2-1	CAISGFGNEQFF	TGTGCCATCAGTGGATTTGGGAATGAGCAGTTCTTC
TRBD1	-	TRBV13	TRBJ2-4	CASSFQGATAKNIQYF	TGTGCCAGCAGCTTCCAGGGGGCGACGGCCAAAAACATTCAGTACTTC
TRBD2	-	TRBV3-1	TRBJ2-3	CASSPFRTSGRGSADTQYF	TGTGCCAGCAGCCCATTTCGGACTAGCGGGAGGGGGAGCGCAGATACGCAGTATTTT
TRBD1	-	TRBV20-1	TRBJ2-3	CSATGTGRYTDTQYF	TGCAGTGCTACCGGGACAGGCCGTTACACAGATACGCAGTATTTT
-	-	TRBV20-1	TRBJ2-7	CSARENGAGITYEQYF	TGCAGTGCTAGAGAGAATGGGGCAGGGATTACCTACGAGCAGTACTTC
TRBD1	-	TRBV7-9	TRBJ2-7	CASSVQGDYEQYF	TGTGCCAGCAGCGTACAGGGGGACTACGAGCAGTACTTC
TRBD1	-	TRBV6-5	TRBJ1-2	CASSYSSTGNYGYTF	TGTGCCAGCAGTTACTCCTCGACAGGGAACTATGGCTACACCTTC
TRBD2	-	TRBV6-2/TRBV6-3	TRBJ2-7	CASSARTSGNYEQYF	TGTGCCAGCAGTGCCAGGACTAGCGGGAACTACGAGCAGTACTTC
-	few	TRBV21-1	TRBJ1-1	CASSKVDKGAEGEAFF	TGTGCCAGCAGCAAAGTAGATAAGGGGGCGGAAGGTGAAGCTTTCTTT
TRBD2	-	TRBV7-9	TRBJ2-7	CASSSWDYNEQYF	TGTGCCAGCAGCTCGTGGGACTACAATGAGCAGTACTTC
-	-	TRBV9	TRBJ2-3	CASSVYSSADTQYF	TGTGCCAGCAGCGTATATAGCTCGGCAGATACGCAGTATTTT
-	few	TRBV4-2	TRBJ2-7	CASSPETGEQYF	TGTGCCAGCAGCCCAGAAACGGGAGAGCAGTACTTC
TRBD1	few	TRBV20-1	TRBJ1-4	CSARGVAGGSPSTNEKLFF	TGCAGTGCTAGGGGGGTGGCAGGGGGCAGTCCTTCAACTAATGAAAAACTGTTTTTT
-	once	TRBV14	TRBJ2-4	CASSREVDNEQYF	TGTGCCAGCAGCCGGGAGGTTGACAATGAGCAGTACTTC
TRBD2	few	TRBV5-1	TRBJ2-3	CASSAISGATTDTQYF	TGCGCCAGCAGCGCCATTAGCGGGGCGACCACAGATACGCAGTATTTT
TRBD1	few	TRBV29-1	TRBJ1-1	CSAGGNSDTEAFF	TGCAGCGCAGGGGGAAATTCGGACACTGAAGCTTTCTTT
-	many	TRBV4-3	TRBJ1-4	CASSQTYEGLLFF	TGCGCCAGCAGCCAAACCTACGAGGGATTACTGTTTTTT
TRBD2	few	TRBV28	TRBJ2-1	CASSFDGRAWNEQFF	TGTGCCAGCAGTTTCGACGGGAGGGCCTGGAATGAGCAGTTCTTC
TRBD1	-	TRBV2	TRBJ1-3	CASSPDRDGNTIYF	TGCGCCAGCAGCCCGGACAGGGATGGAAACACCATATATTTT
-	-	TRBV25-1	TRBJ2-1	CASSERKINEQFF	TGTGCCAGCAGTGAAAGGAAGATCAATGAGCAGTTCTTC
TRBD1	-	TRBV6-2/TRBV6-3	TRBJ2-1	CASSYWTGFNEQFF	TGTGCCAGCAGTTACTGGACAGGGTTCAATGAGCAGTTCTTC
TRBD1	few	TRBV20-1	TRBJ2-7	CSAQDRVPIYEQYF	TGCAGTGCTCAGGACAGGGTACCCATCTACGAGCAGTACTTC
-	once	TRBV20-1	TRBJ2-3	CSAAGTDTQYF	TGCAGTGCAGCCGGGACAGATACGCAGTATTTT
-	few	TRBV12-3/TRBV12-4	TRBJ2-1	CASRAWRATYNEQFF	TGTGCCAGCAGGGCCTGGCGGGCTACCTACAATGAGCAGTTCTTC